The clone carrying this T cell receptor beta chain was counted ten times or more. Its specificity is unknown. A junction end diverges from the germline sequence, so it may reflect a read error. CDR3 length: 15 residues. CDR1 is SGHTA, CDR2 FQGNSA, per germline. The source of the sample is a study of CD8+CD57+ T cells in acquired aplastic anemia. The wider study: Sorted cells (CD4+ and CD8+) yielded DNA amounts that averaged about 3.4 ug. Healthy donors yielded some 11 million CD4+ cell reads on average.

The use of genomic DNA as template underpinned the TCR beta VDJ and CDR3 profiling. Via MiXCR, TCRdb re-called the reads, giving one row per CDR3 protein. The profile shows some 220,000 distinct CDR3 sequences, roughly 33% of them singletons. Whole-study findings and limits: A significant difference in CD8+ Simpson's diversity between patients and controls was not found. Patients had roughly 29 CD8+ CDR3 sequences in common with controls (the shared set).

Sequenced sample: sorted CD4+, CD8+, or CD8+CD57+ T cells (not recorded which) from PBMCs. The rearrangement uses TRBV7-2 and TRBJ2-7, with 9 bases that match TRBD2. The TCR comes from a human donor in good health, serving as a control. CDR3 nucleotide sequence: TGTGCCAGCAGATTAGCGGGGGTCCCTTCCTACGAGCAGTACTTC. Its protein is CASRLAGVPSYEQYF.